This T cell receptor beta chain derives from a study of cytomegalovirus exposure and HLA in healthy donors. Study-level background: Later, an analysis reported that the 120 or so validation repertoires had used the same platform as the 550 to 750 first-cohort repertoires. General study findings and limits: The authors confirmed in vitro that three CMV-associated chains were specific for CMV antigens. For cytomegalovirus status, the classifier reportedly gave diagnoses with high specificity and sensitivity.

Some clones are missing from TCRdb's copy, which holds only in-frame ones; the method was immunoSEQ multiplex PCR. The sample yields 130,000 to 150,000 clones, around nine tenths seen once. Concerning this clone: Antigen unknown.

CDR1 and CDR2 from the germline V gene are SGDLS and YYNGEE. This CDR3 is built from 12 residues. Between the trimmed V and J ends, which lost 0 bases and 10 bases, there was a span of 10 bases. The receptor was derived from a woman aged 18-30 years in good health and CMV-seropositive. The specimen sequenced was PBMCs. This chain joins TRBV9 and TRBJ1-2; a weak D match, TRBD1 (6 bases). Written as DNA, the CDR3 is TGTGCCAGCAGCGTAGTGGACAGCTACTACACCTTC. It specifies CASSVVDSYYTF.